Sequencing of this TCR beta chain was carried out in a study of cytomegalovirus exposure and HLA in healthy donors. About this clone: Its antigen is not identified.

The CDR3 is 16 residues long. PCR amplification relied on 60 Vbeta primers (plus 13 Jbeta primers). Assay used: immunoSEQ multiplex PCR; TCRdb lists only in-frame clones, some missing. The data show about 160,000 clones, around 77% seen once. Regarding the study as a whole: Sequencing likely produced, as an artifact, a cluster of highly shared sequence variants.

This clonotype was sampled from a man aged 35 to 55 in good health and CMV-seronegative. Sequenced material: PBMCs. The V gene is TRBV21-1, the J gene TRBJ1-2; the D call TRBD1 from the table was never checked on the DNA. TRBV21-1 is a pseudogene segment. As DNA, the CDR3 is TGTGCCAGCAGCAAAGCTAGGGACAGGGCTAACTATGGCTACACCTTC. This sequence encodes CASSKARDRANYGYTF.